Presented here are 21 T cell receptor beta chains from one specimen sequenced in a study of T-cell reconstitution after alpha-beta-depleted transplantation in children. The authors prepared the TCRbeta library with unique molecular identifiers. TCRdb called the PCR reads again in MiXCR, with one record for every CDR3 protein. The table includes about 420,000 distinct CDR3 sequences, roughly 17% detected once. The source material was PBMCs, mostly from graft donor cells, sampled 360 days after TCRalphabeta/CD19-depleted stem cell transplant. The receptors were gathered from a boy less than two years old who had a stem cell transplant for Wiskott-Aldrich syndrome, so the T cells may come from the graft donor.

V is TRBV6-5 and J is TRBJ2-5, with D uncertain. The CDR3 is 11 amino acids. The V gene's germline CDR1 is MNHEY and CDR2 SVGAGI. Trimming cost V 6 bases and J 5 bases, with 7 bases left between them. CDR3 loop: CASRLVETQYF. In DNA, the CDR3 is TGTGCCAGCAGGCTAGTGGAGACCCAGTACTTC.

The rearrangement joins TRBV5-1 to TRBJ2-7; no clear D. The V gene lost 1 base and the J gene lost 3 bases, with 11 bases spanning the gap. The CDR3 extends over 14 amino acids. Per germline, CDR1 SGHRS and CDR2 YFSETQ. Here the CDR3 DNA reads TGCGCCAGCAGCTTGTCTTCCGTCAGCTACGAGCAGTACTTC. Protein sequence: CASSLSSVSYEQYF. The full variable domain, completed using reference TRBV5-1 and TRBJ2-7, is KAGVTQTPRYLIKTRGQQVTLSCSPISGHRSVSWYQQTPGQGLQFLFEYFSETQRNKGNFPGRFSGRQFSNSRSEMNVSTLELGDSALYLCASSLSSVSYEQYFGPGTRLTVT.

The V gene is TRBV29-1, the J gene TRBJ2-5; perhaps TRBD1 as D (6 bases). Germline V gene data show CDR1 as SQVTM and CDR2 as ANQGSEA. This CDR3 has 14 residues. Trimming took off 6 bases at V and 5 bases at J, with 19 bases between the two ends. CDR3 nucleotides: TGCAGCGTGGCAGGGGCCGGCCCAGGGGAGACCCAGTACTTC. It yields the protein CSVAGAGPGETQYF.

V is TRBV29-1 and J is TRBJ2-5; D might be TRBD2 (5 bases). Germline CDR1 SQVTM, CDR2 ANQGSEA. This CDR3 contains 12 residues. CDR3 protein: CSSLGVQETQYF. The CDR3 coding sequence is TGCAGTTCGCTCGGGGTGCAAGAGACCCAGTACTTC.

This chain joins TRBV2 and TRBJ2-3; D gene ambiguous. This CDR3 contains 14 residues. The germline CDR1 and CDR2 sequences are SNHLY and FYNNEI. Trimming shortened V by 6 bases and J by 2 bases, and 12 bases separated the two germline ends. CDR3 in amino acids: CASRGHSYTDTQYF. The CDR3 bases are TGTGCCAGCAGAGGTCACAGCTACACAGATACGCAGTATTTT.

This clonotype has just a few counts. V gene TRBV12-3 or TRBV12-4 combines with J gene TRBJ1-1, with a weak D call TRBD1 (5 bases). Trimming removed 6 bases from V and 11 bases from J, with 25 bases in between. The CDR3 runs 15 residues. CDR3 DNA: TGTGCCAGCAGACGAGTGGGGACGGTCGACCGAAGGGCTTTCTTT. It translates to CASRRVGTVDRRAFF.

This rearrangement joins TRBV29-1 to TRBJ1-1; D unresolved. CDR3 length: 11 amino acids. Trimming removed 3 bases from V and 0 bases from J, with 2 bases in between. Germline V gene sequence: CDR1 SQVTM, CDR2 ANQGSEA. CDR3 nucleotide sequence: TGCAGCGTTGAGGTGAACACTGAAGCTTTCTTT. It codes for CSVEVNTEAFF.

V and J are TRBV9 and TRBJ1-5; tentatively, D is TRBD1 (6 bases). Germline-derived CDR1 and CDR2 are SGDLS and YYNGEE. This CDR3 region has 14 residues. With 0 bases removed from V and 6 bases from J, the gap between germline ends came to 10 bases. The CDR3 loop reads CASSVGGGGQPQHF. As DNA, the CDR3 is TGTGCCAGCAGCGTAGGAGGGGGAGGTCAGCCCCAGCATTTT.

This clonotype has just a few counts. The chain employs TRBV12-3 or TRBV12-4 and TRBJ2-1; tentative D call: TRBD2 (7 bases). With 3 bases removed from V and 4 bases from J, the gap between germline ends came to 16 bases. This CDR3 region has 16 residues. The CDR3 sequence: CASSFSGLGGYNEQFF. CDR3 in DNA: TGTGCCAGCAGTTTCTCTGGACTAGGGGGATACAATGAGCAGTTCTTC.

The rearrangement joins TRBV12-3 or TRBV12-4 to TRBJ2-7; unclear D gene. Trimming left V 2 bases short and J 2 bases short, with 10 bases between. The CDR3 is 14 amino acids. The CDR3 bases are TGTGCCAGCAGTTTACGCCAGCCCCCCTACGAGCAGTACTTC. This codes for CASSLRQPPYEQYF.

This clonotype came up a few times. V and J are TRBV24-1 and TRBJ2-2, with D tentatively TRBD2 (6 bases). The CDR3 consists of 16 residues. The germline V and J ends were trimmed by 3 bases and 6 bases, with 16 bases remaining between them. Per the germline V gene, CDR1 is KGHDR and CDR2 is SFDVKD. The CDR3 reads CATSDARGSWPGELFF. CDR3 nucleotides: TGTGCCACCAGTGATGCTCGGGGGAGTTGGCCCGGGGAGCTGTTTTTT.

The gene calls are TRBV12-3 or TRBV12-4 and TRBJ1-2; D perhaps matches TRBD1 (6 bases). V lost 5 bases and J lost 0, with 19 bases in between. This CDR3 contains 17 residues. The DNA for the CDR3 is TGTGCCAGCAGTCCCCTGGGGGGCTTTTTCTCTAACTATGGCTACACCTTC. This codes for CASSPLGGFFSNYGYTF.

The chain employs TRBV12-3 or TRBV12-4 and TRBJ1-1; D unclear. The CDR3 is 12 residues long. The V gene lost 10 bases and the J gene lost 3 bases, with 12 bases spanning the gap. The CDR3 nucleotides read TGTGCCACCATCAGAACCTACACTGAAGCTTTCTTT. Protein: CATIRTYTEAFF.

This chain joins TRBV28 and TRBJ2-4, with a tentative D call TRBD1 (6 bases). V was trimmed by 3 bases and J by 7 bases, leaving 13 bases between them. CDR3 length: 14 residues. Per the germline V gene, CDR1 is MDHEN and CDR2 is SYDVKM. CDR3 DNA sequence: TGTGCCAGCAGTTTCAGTGCAGGGGTCAACATTCAGTACTTC. This translates into CASSFSAGVNIQYF.

This clonotype showed up many times. This chain uses TRBV11-3 with TRBJ2-2; TRBD1 is a possible D gene (6 bases). There are 13 residues in the CDR3. Germline CDR1 and CDR2: SGHNT and YENEEA. The V and J ends lost 5 bases and 6 bases respectively, with 10 bases between them. As DNA, the CDR3 is TGTGCCAGCAGCGTTAACAGGGCCGGGGAGCTGTTTTTT. Translating it yields CASSVNRAGELFF.

A few counts support this clonotype. The chain employs TRBV4-1 and TRBJ2-1; the D is unclear. Germline values: CDR1 MGHRA, CDR2 YSYEKL. Trimming shortened V by 1 base and J by 0 bases, and 16 bases separated the two germline ends. The CDR3 sequence is 18 residues long. The CDR3 DNA reads as TGCGCCAGCAGCCAAGTCTTTCGGCGTTCGAGCTCCTACAATGAGCAGTTCTTC. It translates to CASSQVFRRSSSYNEQFF.

V is TRBV12-3 or TRBV12-4 and J is TRBJ2-2; 10 nucleotides match TRBD2. CDR3 size: 16 residues. V gave up 2 bases and J gave up 4 bases; unmatched junction bases: 4. The CDR3 is CASSLLAGVGTGELFF. The CDR3 DNA reads as TGTGCCAGCAGTTTACTAGCGGGAGTTGGCACCGGGGAGCTGTTTTTT.

The genes are TRBV20-1 and TRBJ1-6; TRBD1 might be the D (6 bases). Trimming stripped 0 bases from V and 8 bases from J, with 14 bases between. The CDR3 runs 15 residues. Germline V gene sequence: CDR1 DFQATT, CDR2 SNEGSKA (reference sequence). In DNA, the CDR3 is TGCAGTGCTAGAGAACCCGTGGGACAATATTCACCCCTCCACTTT. Encoded protein: CSAREPVGQYSPLHF.

This clonotype was observed a few times. V usage is TRBV6-1 and J usage is TRBJ1-1; D possibly corresponds to TRBD1 (5 bases). Per germline, CDR1 MNHNS and CDR2 SASEGT. V was pared by 7 bases and J by 9 bases, with 21 bases between. The CDR3 has 14 amino acids. The CDR3 here is CASTGFGGRRKAFF. CDR3 sequence (DNA): TGTGCCAGCACCGGTTTTGGGGGTAGGAGGAAAGCTTTCTTT.

This clonotype has more than one count but fewer than ten. The chain joins TRBV20-1 to TRBJ2-1; possibly TRBD2 for D (5 bases). The CDR3 is made up of 17 amino acids. V was shortened by 2 bases and J by 0 bases, with 17 bases between the two germline ends. Germline CDR1 and CDR2: DFQATT and SNEGSKA (reference sequence). CDR3 in amino acids: CSARILGSAASYNEQFF. CDR3 bases: TGCAGTGCTAGAATTCTCGGTAGCGCAGCCTCCTACAATGAGCAGTTCTTC.

This clonotype was counted only a few times. V gene TRBV5-1 combines with J gene TRBJ1-4; 7 bases fit TRBD1. Unmatched junction bases numbered 4, after V lost 1 base and J lost 4 bases. This CDR3 has 15 amino acids. Germline-derived CDR1 and CDR2 are SGHRS and YFSETQ. The CDR3 spells CASSLSGTDNEKLFF. The DNA of the CDR3 is TGCGCCAGCAGCTTGTCCGGGACAGATAATGAAAAACTGTTTTTT.